The following is a T cell receptor beta chain sequence with its context. What it binds is unknown. The entry originates in a study of cytomegalovirus exposure and HLA in healthy donors. PCR was performed using 60 Vbeta and 13 Jbeta primers. TCRdb's copy holds only in-frame clones and misses some; the assay was immunoSEQ multiplex PCR. The data hold about 89,000 clones, with approximately 81% observed a single time. Findings and limits, study-wide: A later examination showed that TCR association rates differed by HLA locus, with DRB1 most and HLA-C fewest. As immune exposure information, only CMV serostatus was available. Altogether, 164 TCR beta chains were recorded as cytomegalovirus-associated. Segments of the TCR beta V type were, in most cases, productive about 87% or about 30% of the time in an earlier analysis.

V was clipped by 2 bases and J by 8 bases; unmatched bases: 6. Looked up from germline, CDR1 is GTSNPN and CDR2 is SVGIG (reference sequence). The CDR3 has 14 amino acids. The V call is TRBV30, the J call TRBJ1-6, with 7 bases identical to TRBD1. Sequenced input: PBMCs. This TCR was sampled from a man in his forties in good health and CMV-seropositive. The CDR3 loop is CAWSKTGYDSPLHF. CDR3 DNA sequence: TGTGCCTGGAGTAAGACAGGGTACGATTCACCCCTCCACTTT.